The entry below describes one T cell receptor (beta chain). TCRdb's table, derived via immunoSEQ multiplex PCR, lists solely in-frame clones and lacks some. The sample has some 97,000 clones, about 90% seen once. These data belong to a study of OX40 agonist ivuxolimab in advanced cancers. The CDR3 loop spans 15 amino acids. V lost 5 bases and J 7 bases, leaving 18 bases between the germline ends. Germline V gene lookup returns CDR1 MNHNS and CDR2 SASEGT. Material: CD4+ or CD8+ T cells sorted from blood, obtained in a trial of the OX40 agonist ivuxolimab. The V and J genes are TRBV6-1 and TRBJ2-1; D is perhaps TRBD1 or TRBD2 (5 bases each). The sequence was obtained from an adult with an advanced solid tumor such as melanoma, head and neck, liver or kidney cancer. DNA of the CDR3: TGTGCCAGCAGTACGGGCGGGCAGGGTGGAAATGAGCAGTTCTTC. Protein product: CASSTGGQGGNEQFF.